This T cell receptor (beta chain) was recorded in a study of T cell responses to AZD1222 COVID-19 vaccine. General study results and limits: Possibly, clonal diversity was underestimated; donors were largely white British and included more females. The reported proportion of spike-specific TCRs targeting unmutated variant regions was nearly half.

The CDR3 extends over 16 amino acids. After removal of 8 bases from V and 6 bases from J, the junction contained 10 bases not matched to a gene. CDR1 is PRHDT, CDR2 FYEKMQ, per germline (reference sequence). Data came from immunoSEQ multiplex PCR; TCRdb stores just in-frame clones and leaves some out. This table has approximately 100,000 clones, 87% appearing once. A note on this clone: As yet, its antigen is unknown.

V is TRBV13 and J is TRBJ2-2, with 12 bases that match TRBD2. This sample comprised peripheral blood, obtained 28 days after the second AZD1222 dose. This clonotype was obtained from an adult who received the AZD1222 COVID-19 vaccine. Written as DNA, the CDR3 is TGTGCCAGCGATAAGACTAGCGGGAGTTCCCCCGGGGAGCTGTTTTTT. It specifies CASDKTSGSSPGELFF. Together with reference TRBV13 and TRBJ2-2, the CDR3 gives the full variable domain: AAGVIQSPRHLIKEKRETATLKCYPIPRHDTVYWYQQGPGQDPQFLISFYEKMQSDKGSIPDRFSAQQFSDYHSELNMSSLELGDSALYFCASDKTSGSSPGELFFGEGSRLTVL.